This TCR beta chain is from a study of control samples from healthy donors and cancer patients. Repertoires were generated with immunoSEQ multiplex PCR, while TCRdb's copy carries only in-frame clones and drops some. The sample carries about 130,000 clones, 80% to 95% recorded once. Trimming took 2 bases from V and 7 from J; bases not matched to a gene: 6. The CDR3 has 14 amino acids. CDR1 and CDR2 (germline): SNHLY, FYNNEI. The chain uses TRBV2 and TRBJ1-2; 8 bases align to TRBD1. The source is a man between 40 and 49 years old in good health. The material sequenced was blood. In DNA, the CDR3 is TGTGCCAGCAGTGAACAGGGGGCGTACCGTGGCTACACCTTC. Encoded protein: CASSEQGAYRGYTF.